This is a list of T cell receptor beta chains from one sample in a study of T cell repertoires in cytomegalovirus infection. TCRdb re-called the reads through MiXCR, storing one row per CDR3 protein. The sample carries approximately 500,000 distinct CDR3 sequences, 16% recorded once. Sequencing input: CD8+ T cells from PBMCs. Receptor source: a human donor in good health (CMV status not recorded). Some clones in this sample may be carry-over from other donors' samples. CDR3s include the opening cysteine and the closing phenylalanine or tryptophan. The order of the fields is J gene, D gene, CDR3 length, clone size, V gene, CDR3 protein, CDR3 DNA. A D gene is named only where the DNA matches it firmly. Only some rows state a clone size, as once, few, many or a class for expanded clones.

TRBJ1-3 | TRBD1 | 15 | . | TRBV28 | CASSEQGARGNTIYF | TGTGCCAGCAGTGAACAGGGGGCGCGCGGAAACACCATATATTTT
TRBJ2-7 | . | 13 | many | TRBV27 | CASSRGRANEQYF | TGTGCCAGCAGTCGGGGCAGGGCGAACGAGCAGTACTTC
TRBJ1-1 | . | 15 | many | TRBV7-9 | CASSPMAGWDTEAFF | TGTGCCAGCAGCCCCATGGCAGGGTGGGACACTGAAGCTTTCTTT
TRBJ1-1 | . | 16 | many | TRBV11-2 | CASSSWGAGVNTEAFF | TGTGCCAGCAGCTCCTGGGGAGCCGGGGTTAACACTGAAGCTTTCTTT
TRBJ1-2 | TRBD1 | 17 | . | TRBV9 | CASKASLTGGANYGYTF | TGTGCCAGCAAGGCGTCCCTCACAGGGGGCGCGAACTATGGCTACACCTTC
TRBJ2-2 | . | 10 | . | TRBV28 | CATSTGELFF | TGTGCAACAAGTACCGGGGAGCTGTTTTTT
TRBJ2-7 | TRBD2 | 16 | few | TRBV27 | CASRPPGLAALGEQYF | TGTGCCAGCCGCCCTCCGGGACTAGCGGCTCTTGGGGAGCAGTACTTC
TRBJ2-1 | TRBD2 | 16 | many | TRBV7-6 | CASSPGTSGAQDEQFF | TGTGCCAGCAGCCCAGGGACTAGCGGGGCCCAAGATGAGCAGTTCTTC
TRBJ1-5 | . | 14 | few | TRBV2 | CASSKDTLNQPQHF | TGTGCCAGCAGTAAGGACACCCTTAATCAGCCCCAGCATTTT
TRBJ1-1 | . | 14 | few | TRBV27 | CASSYGFMNTEAFF | TGTGCCAGCAGTTATGGATTTATGAACACTGAAGCTTTCTTT
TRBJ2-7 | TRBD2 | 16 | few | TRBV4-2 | CASSQSRGLAGYEQYF | TGTGCCAGCAGCCAGTCGAGGGGACTAGCGGGCTACGAGCAGTACTTC
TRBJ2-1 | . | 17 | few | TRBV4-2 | CASSQGGGGRESNEQFF | TGTGCCAGCAGCCAAGGGGGGGGCGGGAGAGAATCGAATGAGCAGTTCTTC
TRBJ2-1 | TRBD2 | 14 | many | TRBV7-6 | CASGLAGVGNEQFF | TGTGCCAGCGGGCTAGCGGGAGTGGGGAATGAGCAGTTCTTC
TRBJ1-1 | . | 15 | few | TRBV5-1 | CASSYTGVWNTEAFF | TGCGCCAGCAGCTATACGGGGGTGTGGAACACTGAAGCTTTCTTT